Below, 26 T cell receptor beta chains from the same sample are listed, as sequenced in a study of T cells in Graves' hyperthyroidism and ophthalmopathy. The CDR3 regions of TCR beta were amplified from RNA transcripts. HTBI primers drove first-round RT-PCR of the TCR CDR3. TCRdb recomputed calls from the multiplex PCR reads with MiXCR, one row per CDR3 protein. Counted here are 620,000 or so distinct CDR3 sequences, 14% occurring once; the ten biggest clones make up around 12%. Sequencing was done on a sample of blood. These TCRs come from a woman aged 45-59 years with Graves' ophthalmopathy.

This clonotype occurred many times. The chain is built from TRBV28 and TRBJ2-3; D remains ambiguous. Germline CDR1 and CDR2: MDHEN and SYDVKM. V lost 4 bases to trimming and J lost 0 bases, with 11 bases between them. CDR3 size: 15 residues. CDR3 DNA sequence: TGTGCCAGCAGTTCATTGGACGGGAGCACAGATACGCAGTATTTT. This sequence encodes CASSSLDGSTDTQYF.

This clonotype was counted only a few times. V gene TRBV9 combines with J gene TRBJ2-2; D possibly corresponds to TRBD2 (6 bases). The CDR3 runs 15 residues. In germline, CDR1 is SGDLS, CDR2 YYNGEE. V lost 3 bases, J lost 4 bases, and 13 bases lay in between. CDR3 nucleotide sequence: TGTGCCAGCAGCGCTGCCGCGGGGCCCACCGGGGAGCTGTTTTTT. Amino acids: CASSAAAGPTGELFF.

The V gene is TRBV24-1, the J gene TRBJ2-2; 8 bases are shared with TRBD2. V shed 3 bases and J 4 bases; nucleotides not matched to a gene: 3. Germline CDR1 is KGHDR and CDR2 is SFDVKD. This CDR3 is 15 amino acids long. The CDR3 reads CATSDPGRGTGELFF. CDR3 bases: TGTGCCACCAGTGATCCCGGGAGGGGCACCGGGGAGCTGTTTTTT.

A few counts support this clonotype. This chain connects TRBV18 to TRBJ2-2; 13 bases match TRBD2. CDR1 and CDR2 (germline): KGHSH, LQKENI. Losses at the gene ends were 5 bases for V and 5 bases for J; bases not matched to a gene: 5. The CDR3 length is 16 residues. The CDR3 is CASSAGLAGPTGELFF. DNA of the CDR3: TGTGCCAGCTCAGCGGGACTAGCGGGACCTACCGGGGAGCTGTTTTTT.

The table lists this clonotype with a few counts. V gene TRBV7-6 combines with J gene TRBJ2-3; TRBD2 matches at 8 bases. The CDR3 totals 17 residues. Trimming cost V 1 base and J 0 bases; bases outside gene matches: 6. The V gene's germline CDR1 is SGHVS and CDR2 FNYEAQ. The CDR3 nucleotides are TGTGCCAGCAGCTTAGGTCCAGCGGGAGATAGCACAGATACGCAGTATTTT. It translates to CASSLGPAGDSTDTQYF. Looking up the rest from reference TRBV7-6 and TRBJ2-3 gives the full variable domain: GAGVSQSPRYKVTKRGQDVALRCDPISGHVSLYWYRQALGQGPEFLTYFNYEAQQDKSGLPNDRFSAERPEGSISTLTIQRTEQRDSAMYRCASSLGPAGDSTDTQYFGPGTRLTVL.

This clonotype appeared many times. The rearrangement uses TRBV30 and TRBJ1-2; 8 nucleotides agree with TRBD1. This CDR3 has 13 residues. Germline CDR1 and CDR2: GTSNPN and SVGIG (reference sequence). The V gene end was trimmed by 1 base and the J gene end by 6 bases; junction bases not matched to a gene: 4. CDR3 amino acids: CAWSGTGSDGYTF. The CDR3 DNA sequence: TGTGCCTGGAGTGGGACAGGGTCCGATGGCTACACCTTC.

This chain connects TRBV2 to TRBJ1-6, with no clear D. CDR3 size: 14 residues. The germline V gene has CDR1 SNHLY and CDR2 FYNNEI. V lost 3 bases to trimming and J lost 5 bases, with 8 bases between them. CDR3 loop: CASSDTRHNSPLHF. The CDR3 DNA reads as TGTGCCAGCAGTGACACCAGGCATAATTCACCCCTCCACTTT.

In the case of this clonotype: The germline gene is not matched at one end of the junction; a read error may be the cause. The V call is TRBV7-9, the J call TRBJ1-1, with D unclear. The CDR3 is 12 amino acids. CDR1 SEHNR and CDR2 FQNEAQ come from the germline V gene (reference sequence). The CDR3 is CAGSSSTTEAFF. The CDR3 DNA follows: TGTGCCGGCAGCTCGTCGACGACTGAAGCTTTCTTT.

The genes are TRBV18 and TRBJ1-4, with a tentative D call TRBD1 (6 bases). Per germline, CDR1 KGHSH and CDR2 LQKENI. Between the trimmed V and J ends, which lost 4 bases and 8 bases, there was a span of 20 bases. CDR3 length equals 16 residues. The CDR3 sequence: CASSRYGQSDREKLFF. CDR3 DNA sequence: TGTGCCAGCTCACGTTACGGACAGTCGGATCGGGAAAAACTGTTTTTT.

This clonotype was seen ten or more times. V usage is TRBV2 and J usage is TRBJ2-7; tentative D call: TRBD2 (5 bases). The CDR3 length is 15 residues. The ends were cut back, 1 base at V and 4 bases at J, with 14 bases in the middle. CDR1 SNHLY and CDR2 FYNNEI come from the germline V gene. CDR3 region: CASSEGSGKPYEQYF. The CDR3 coding sequence is TGTGCCAGCAGTGAAGGATCGGGGAAACCTTACGAGCAGTACTTC.

The chain carries TRBV20-1 and TRBJ1-5; 8 positions agree with TRBD1. Germline V gene sequence: CDR1 DFQATT, CDR2 SNEGSKA (reference sequence). The CDR3 contains 12 residues. With V trimmed by 5 bases and J by 7 bases, 4 bases remained unmatched. The CDR3 region has the DNA TGCAGTGCTGGACAGGGTGAGCAGCCCCAGCATTTT. As protein: CSAGQGEQPQHF.

This clonotype was seen once. A much larger clone differs by one base, so this may be a read error. This chain links TRBV2 with TRBJ1-1; D ambiguous. The V gene's germline CDR1 is SNHLY and CDR2 FYNNEI. The CDR3 has 12 amino acids. The CDR3 is CATSNLNTEAFF. As DNA, the CDR3 is TGTGCCACCAGTAATCTGAACACTGAAGCTTTCTTT.

Many counts were recorded for this clonotype. V usage is TRBV5-1 and J usage is TRBJ2-1; 9 bases are a match to TRBD1. J lost 4 bases, V lost 4 bases, and 9 bases had no gene match. The CDR3 covers 16 residues. Germline V lookup: CDR1 SGHRS, CDR2 YFSETQ. The CDR3 sequence: CASSVQDRGGYNEQFF. CDR3 sequence (DNA): TGCGCCAGCAGCGTACAGGACAGGGGCGGTTACAATGAGCAGTTCTTC.

This clonotype appeared many times. This rearrangement joins TRBV2 to TRBJ2-3; the D is unclear. This CDR3 region has 13 residues. The V end lost 8 bases, the J end lost 6 bases, and 15 bases lay between the germline ends. Germline V CDR1 and CDR2: SNHLY, FYNNEI. CDR3 sequence: CASSILRRDTQYF. CDR3 nucleotide sequence: TGTGCCAGCTCGATTTTGCGCAGGGATACGCAGTATTTT.

The rearrangement joins TRBV7-9 to TRBJ2-7; 11 nucleotides line up with TRBD1. Unmatched junction bases numbered 12, after V lost 2 bases and J lost 3 bases. The CDR3 covers 18 residues. The germline gives CDR1 SEHNR, CDR2 FQNEAQ (reference sequence). The CDR3 protein is CASSLRGLGTGGNYEQYF. Written as DNA, the CDR3 is TGTGCCAGCAGCTTACGAGGTTTAGGGACAGGGGGAAACTACGAGCAGTACTTC.

This clonotype was seen many times. The rearrangement uses TRBV7-2 and TRBJ2-1; possibly TRBD1 or TRBD2 for D (6 bases each). V shed 0 bases and J shed 7 bases, with 13 bases lying between them. The CDR3 covers 15 residues. Per germline, CDR1 SGHTA and CDR2 FQGNSA. This CDR3 is CASSLARGGRNEQFF. CDR3 coding DNA: TGTGCCAGCAGCTTAGCCAGGGGAGGTAGAAATGAGCAGTTCTTC.

This clonotype was found many times. This chain uses TRBV12-3 or TRBV12-4 with TRBJ1-1; 9 nucleotides match TRBD1. CDR3 length: 13 amino acids. The V and J ends lost 6 bases and 4 bases, in that order; junction bases with no gene match: 3. The DNA of the CDR3 is TGTGCCAGCAGCTCGACAGGGGGCACTGAAGCTTTCTTT. Translating gives CASSSTGGTEAFF.

The chain combines TRBV19 with TRBJ2-7; D might be TRBD2 (6 bases). The CDR3 sequence is 15 residues long. V was cut by 4 bases and J by 2 bases, with 15 bases left in between. From germline, CDR1 is LNHDA and CDR2 SQIVND (reference sequence). The CDR3 DNA reads as TGTGCCAGTAGTAACCTCGCGGGAAATACCTACGAGCAGTACTTC. This translates into CASSNLAGNTYEQYF.

The chain links TRBV29-1 to TRBJ2-2; no definite D call. CDR3 length equals 13 residues. Trimming shortened V by 3 bases and J by 1 base, and 6 bases separated the two germline ends. The V gene's germline CDR1 is SQVTM and CDR2 ANQGSEA. In DNA, the CDR3 is TGCAGCGTTGACCTGGGGAACACCGGGGAGCTGTTTTTT. Translation: CSVDLGNTGELFF.

This clonotype has ten or more counts. The chain carries TRBV18 and TRBJ2-3; D might be TRBD2 (6 bases). V was shortened by 3 bases and J by 2 bases, with 12 bases between the two germline ends. Per the germline V gene, CDR1 is KGHSH and CDR2 is LQKENI. This CDR3 spans 15 amino acids. The CDR3 DNA follows: TGTGCCAGCTCACCTTTAGGAGGGACCACAGATACGCAGTATTTT. Amino acid sequence: CASSPLGGTTDTQYF.

This clonotype was seen ten or more times. V usage is TRBV5-1 and J usage is TRBJ2-7; possible D gene TRBD1, 5 bases. CDR1 and CDR2 from the germline V gene are SGHRS and YFSETQ. The CDR3 spans 14 residues. V shed 0 bases and J shed 3 bases, with 10 bases lying between them. The CDR3 DNA sequence: TGCGCCAGCAGCTTGGAGGCCAGGGACTACGAGCAGTACTTC. Translating it yields CASSLEARDYEQYF.

There are a few counts of this clonotype. The V gene is TRBV20-1, the J gene TRBJ2-2, with D perhaps matching TRBD2 (6 bases). CDR1 DFQATT and CDR2 SNEGSKA come from the germline V gene (reference sequence). The germline V and J ends were trimmed by 3 bases and 7 bases, with 12 bases remaining between them. The CDR3 totals 13 residues. CDR3 DNA: TGCAGTGCTAGCTTCCGGAGGGACGGGGAGCTGTTTTTT. This codes for CSASFRRDGELFF.

The chain links TRBV19 to TRBJ1-5; D unclear. CDR1 LNHDA and CDR2 SQIVND come from the germline V gene (reference sequence). The CDR3 consists of 14 residues. The germline V and J ends were trimmed by 3 bases and 4 bases, with 10 bases remaining between them. The CDR3: CASSIPKENQPQHF. Here the CDR3 DNA reads TGTGCCAGTAGTATTCCTAAGGAGAATCAGCCCCAGCATTTT.

This clonotype was counted only a few times. CDR3 protein: CASSLDRIAVGQPQHF. The CDR3 region has the DNA TGTGCCAGCAGTTTAGACAGGATTGCTGTTGGTCAGCCCCAGCATTTT. The chain recombines TRBV6-2 or TRBV6-3 with TRBJ1-5; weak D call: TRBD1 (6 bases). V was trimmed by 4 bases and J by 6 bases, leaving 19 bases between them. The CDR3 runs to 16 residues. Germline CDR1 is MNHEY and CDR2 is SVGEGT.

This clonotype was found a few times. The V call is TRBV3-1, the J call TRBJ1-2; TRBD1 is a possible D gene (5 bases). V gave up 0 bases and J gave up 7 bases, with 15 bases separating them. Germline CDR1 is LGHDT and CDR2 is YNNKEL (reference sequence). This CDR3 contains 15 residues. CDR3 in DNA: TGTGCCAGCAGCCAAGATTTGAACAGGTGGGGTGGCTACACCTTC. This translates into CASSQDLNRWGGYTF.

In this sample, this clonotype turned up many times. The chain has TRBV28 and TRBJ2-1; 12 bases match TRBD2. The junction had 19 bases not matched to a gene; V was cut back by 4 bases and J by 0 bases. Looked up from germline, CDR1 is MDHEN and CDR2 is SYDVKM. The CDR3 runs 22 residues. CDR3 sequence reads: CASSSPGGMGLAGHSSYNEQFF. CDR3 sequence (DNA): TGTGCCAGCAGTTCCCCCGGGGGGATGGGACTAGCGGGCCACTCCTCCTACAATGAGCAGTTCTTC.